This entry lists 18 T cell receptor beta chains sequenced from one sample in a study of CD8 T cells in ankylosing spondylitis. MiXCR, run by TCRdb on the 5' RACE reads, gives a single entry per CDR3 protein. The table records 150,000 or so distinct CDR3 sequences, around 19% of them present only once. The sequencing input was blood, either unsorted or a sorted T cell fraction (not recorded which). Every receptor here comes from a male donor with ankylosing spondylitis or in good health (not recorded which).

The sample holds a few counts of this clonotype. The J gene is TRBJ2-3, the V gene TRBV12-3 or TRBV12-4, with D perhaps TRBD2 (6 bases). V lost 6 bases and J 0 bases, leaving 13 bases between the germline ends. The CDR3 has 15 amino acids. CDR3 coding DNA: TGTGCCAGCAGCTCCTCCGGGGGTAGCACAGATACGCAGTATTTT. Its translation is CASSSSGGSTDTQYF.

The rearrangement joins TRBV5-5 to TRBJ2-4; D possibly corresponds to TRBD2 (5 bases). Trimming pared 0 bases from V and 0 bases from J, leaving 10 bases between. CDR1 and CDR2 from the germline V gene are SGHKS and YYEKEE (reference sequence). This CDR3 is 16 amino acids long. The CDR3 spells CASSLVGGEAKNIQYF. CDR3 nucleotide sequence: TGTGCCAGCAGCTTGGTCGGAGGAGAAGCCAAAAACATTCAGTACTTC.

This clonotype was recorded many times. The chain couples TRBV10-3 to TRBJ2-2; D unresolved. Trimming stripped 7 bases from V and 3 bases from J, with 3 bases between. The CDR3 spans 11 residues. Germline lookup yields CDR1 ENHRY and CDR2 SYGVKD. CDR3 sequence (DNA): TGTGCCATCATGGACACCGGGGAGCTGTTTTTT. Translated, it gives CAIMDTGELFF.

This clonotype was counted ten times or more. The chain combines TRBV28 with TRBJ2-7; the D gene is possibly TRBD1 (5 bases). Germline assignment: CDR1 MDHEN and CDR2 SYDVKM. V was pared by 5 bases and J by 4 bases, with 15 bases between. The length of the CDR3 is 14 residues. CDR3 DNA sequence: TGTGCCAGCAGTGATTCCAGGGCCTTATACGAGCAGTACTTC. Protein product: CASSDSRALYEQYF.

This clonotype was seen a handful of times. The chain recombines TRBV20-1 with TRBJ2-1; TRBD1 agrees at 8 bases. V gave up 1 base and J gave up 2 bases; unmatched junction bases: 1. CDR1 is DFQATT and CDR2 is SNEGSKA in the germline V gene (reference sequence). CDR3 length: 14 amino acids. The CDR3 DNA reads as TGCAGTGCTAGAGCAGGGGGCCCCTACAATGAGCAGTTCTTC. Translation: CSARAGGPYNEQFF.

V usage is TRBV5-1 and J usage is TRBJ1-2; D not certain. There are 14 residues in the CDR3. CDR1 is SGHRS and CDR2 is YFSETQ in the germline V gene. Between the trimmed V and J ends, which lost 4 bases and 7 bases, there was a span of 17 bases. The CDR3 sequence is CASSPGWGSTGYTF. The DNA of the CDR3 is TGCGCCAGCAGCCCGGGGTGGGGTTCGACTGGCTACACCTTC.

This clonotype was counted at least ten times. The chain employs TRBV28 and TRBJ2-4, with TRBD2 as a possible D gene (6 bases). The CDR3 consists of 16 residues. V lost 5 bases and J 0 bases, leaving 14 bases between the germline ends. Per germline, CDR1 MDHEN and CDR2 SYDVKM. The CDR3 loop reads CASSPPGVVAKNIQYF. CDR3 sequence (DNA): TGTGCCAGCAGTCCTCCGGGGGTAGTAGCCAAAAACATTCAGTACTTC.

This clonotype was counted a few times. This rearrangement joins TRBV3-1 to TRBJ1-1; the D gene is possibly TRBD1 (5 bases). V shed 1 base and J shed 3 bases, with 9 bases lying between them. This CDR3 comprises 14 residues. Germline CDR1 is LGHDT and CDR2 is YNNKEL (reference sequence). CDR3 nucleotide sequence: TGTGCCAGCAGCCAAGTGTCCAGGGACACTGAAGCTTTCTTT. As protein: CASSQVSRDTEAFF.

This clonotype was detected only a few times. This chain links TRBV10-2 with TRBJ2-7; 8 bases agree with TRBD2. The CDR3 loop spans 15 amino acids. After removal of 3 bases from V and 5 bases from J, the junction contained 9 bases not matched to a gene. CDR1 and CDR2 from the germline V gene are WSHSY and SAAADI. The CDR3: CASSEGGRSLHEQYF. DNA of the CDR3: TGCGCCAGCAGTGAAGGCGGGAGGTCACTCCACGAGCAGTACTTC.

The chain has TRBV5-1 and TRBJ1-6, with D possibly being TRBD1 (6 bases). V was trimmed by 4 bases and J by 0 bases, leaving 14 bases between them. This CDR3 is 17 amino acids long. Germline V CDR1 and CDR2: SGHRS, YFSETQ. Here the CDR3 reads CASSRDTSLSYNSPLHF. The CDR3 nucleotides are TGCGCCAGCAGCCGGGACACCTCCCTCTCCTATAATTCACCCCTCCACTTT.

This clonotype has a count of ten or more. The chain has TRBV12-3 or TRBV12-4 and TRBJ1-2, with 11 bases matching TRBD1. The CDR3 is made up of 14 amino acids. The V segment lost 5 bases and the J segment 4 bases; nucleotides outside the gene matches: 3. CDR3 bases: TGTGCCAGCAGTACTGGGACAGGGGGCTATGGCTACACCTTC. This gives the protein CASSTGTGGYGYTF.

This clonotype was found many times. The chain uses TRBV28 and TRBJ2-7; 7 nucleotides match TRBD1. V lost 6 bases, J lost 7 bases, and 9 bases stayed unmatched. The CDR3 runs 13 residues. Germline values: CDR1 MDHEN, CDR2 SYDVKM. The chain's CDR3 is CASRAGTVWEQYF. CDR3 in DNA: TGTGCCAGCAGAGCCGGGACAGTGTGGGAGCAGTACTTC. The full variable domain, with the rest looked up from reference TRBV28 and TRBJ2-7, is DVKVTQSSRYLVKRTGEKVFLECVQDMDHENMFWYRQDPGLGLRLIYFSYDVKMKEKGDIPEGYSVSREKKERFSLILESASTNQTSMYLCASRAGTVWEQYFGPGTRLTVT.

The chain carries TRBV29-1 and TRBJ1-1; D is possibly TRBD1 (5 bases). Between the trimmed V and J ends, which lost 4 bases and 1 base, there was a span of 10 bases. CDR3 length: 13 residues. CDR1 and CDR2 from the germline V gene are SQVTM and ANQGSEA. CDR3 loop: CSVVGGPNTEAFF. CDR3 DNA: TGCAGCGTTGTTGGGGGACCGAACACTGAAGCTTTCTTT.

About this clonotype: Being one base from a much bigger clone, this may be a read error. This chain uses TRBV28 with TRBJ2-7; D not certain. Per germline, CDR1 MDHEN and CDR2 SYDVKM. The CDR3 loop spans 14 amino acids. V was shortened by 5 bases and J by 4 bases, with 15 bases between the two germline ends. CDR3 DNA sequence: TGTGCCAGCAGTCCCCTGACCTCGCTTTACGAGCAGTACTTC. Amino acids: CASSPLTSLYEQYF.

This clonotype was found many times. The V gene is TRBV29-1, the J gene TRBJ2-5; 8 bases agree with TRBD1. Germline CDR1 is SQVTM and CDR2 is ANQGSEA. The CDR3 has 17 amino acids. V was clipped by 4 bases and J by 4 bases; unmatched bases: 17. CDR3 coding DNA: TGCAGCGTTGGGTGGCGTCTCCTACAGGGGGTGAGAGAGACCCAGTACTTC. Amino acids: CSVGWRLLQGVRETQYF.

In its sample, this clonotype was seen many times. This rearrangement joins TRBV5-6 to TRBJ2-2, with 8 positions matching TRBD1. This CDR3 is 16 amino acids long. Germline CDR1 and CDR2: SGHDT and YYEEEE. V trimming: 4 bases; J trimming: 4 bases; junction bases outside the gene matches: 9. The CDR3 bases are TGTGCCAGCAGCCGGACAGGGTATGGGGTCACCGGGGAGCTGTTTTTT. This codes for CASSRTGYGVTGELFF.

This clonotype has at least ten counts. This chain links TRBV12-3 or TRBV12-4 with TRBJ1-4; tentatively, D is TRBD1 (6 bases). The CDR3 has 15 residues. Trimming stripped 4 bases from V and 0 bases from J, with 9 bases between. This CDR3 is CASSSPGATNEKLFF. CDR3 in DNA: TGTGCCAGCAGTTCCCCAGGGGCAACTAATGAAAAACTGTTTTTT.

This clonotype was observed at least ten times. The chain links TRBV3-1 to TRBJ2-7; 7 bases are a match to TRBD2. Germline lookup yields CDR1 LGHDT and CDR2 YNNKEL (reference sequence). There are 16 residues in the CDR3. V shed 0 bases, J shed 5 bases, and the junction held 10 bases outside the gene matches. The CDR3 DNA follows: TGTGCCAGCAGCCAAGATCGAGTCCGGACTAGGGACGAGCAGTACTTC. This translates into CASSQDRVRTRDEQYF.